This T cell receptor beta chain originates from a study of T cell responses to AZD1222 COVID-19 vaccine. Researchers grouped second doses given at about 4 or about 12 weeks into one pool. Measured with immunoSEQ multiplex PCR; TCRdb has only the in-frame clones, and not every one. The sample shows 90,000 to 150,000 clones, 92% of them seen only once. Germline V gene sequence: CDR1 SGHTA, CDR2 FQGNSA. This CDR3 is 14 amino acids long. Trimming shortened V by 3 bases and J by 6 bases, and 12 bases separated the two germline ends. Study-wide results and caveats: Increases in Spike-specific TCR breadth and depth were seen after two AZD1222 doses. White British ancestry dominated among donors, who included more females, and clonal diversity was possibly underestimated. The study reported that nearly half of spike-specific TCRs target unmutated variant regions.

A remark on this clone: Its antigen is currently unknown.

The TCR originated in an adult who received the AZD1222 COVID-19 vaccine. This material consisted of peripheral blood, taken 28 days after the second AZD1222 dose. The chain is built from TRBV7-2 and TRBJ2-1; D may be TRBD2 (6 bases). The CDR3 nucleotides read TGTGCCAGCAGCTTGACACTGGAGGGCAATGAGCAGTTCTTC. It codes for CASSLTLEGNEQFF.